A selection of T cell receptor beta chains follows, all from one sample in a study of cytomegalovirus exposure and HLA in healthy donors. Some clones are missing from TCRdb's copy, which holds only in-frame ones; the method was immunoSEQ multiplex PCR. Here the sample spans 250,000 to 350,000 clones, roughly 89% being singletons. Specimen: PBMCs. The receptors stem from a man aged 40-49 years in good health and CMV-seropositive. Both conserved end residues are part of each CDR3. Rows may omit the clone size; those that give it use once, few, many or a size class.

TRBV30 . CAWGAGGLVAFF
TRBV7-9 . CASSSAGTGDGYTF
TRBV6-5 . CASRVAGHYGYTF
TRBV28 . CASGRSSYEQYF
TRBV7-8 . CASSLEGLASNEQFF
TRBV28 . CASSRSGQNLYGYTF
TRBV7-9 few CASSGTSGSYEQYF
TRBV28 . CASRGRGGNQPQHF
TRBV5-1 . CASSPRGTSGIYNEQFF
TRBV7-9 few CASSLTAGGNTEAFF
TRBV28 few CASSFRGNPMVGYTF
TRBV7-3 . CASSLGTSGPGELFF
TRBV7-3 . CASSLIGTSPDEQFF
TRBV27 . CASSFTGNYGYTF
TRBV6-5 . CASSYGRQYNEQFF
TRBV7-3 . CASSSSGSYNEQFF
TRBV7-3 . CASSSDYTDTQYF
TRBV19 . CASSKGPSGTSGRDRRTDTQYF
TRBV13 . CASSTLNGLAGGPEQYF
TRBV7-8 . CAGSGSSTDTQYF
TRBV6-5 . CASSYRDSQETQYF
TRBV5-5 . CASSLGTGGIYEQYF
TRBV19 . CASSTGQYFSYEQYF
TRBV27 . CASRNMRNTEAFF
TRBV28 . CASSDGPGQGSYSNQPQHF
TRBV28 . CASGNAGPSNEKLFF
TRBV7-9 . CASSGRLAGVGEQYF
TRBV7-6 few CASSLGGSGEKVSTEAFF
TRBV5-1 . CASSLTGTLQGGELFF
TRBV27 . CASSLYGGSTYEQYF
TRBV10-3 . CAISAQGNTEAFF
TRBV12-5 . CASAIGAGNQPQHF
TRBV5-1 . CASSLGDRAYDEAFF
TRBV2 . CASGGAVPADTQYF
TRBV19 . CASSRPGTGTYEQYF
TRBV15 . CATSRARQSTDTQYF
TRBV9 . CASSVNAVNYGYTF
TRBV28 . CASHRQFSGNTIYF
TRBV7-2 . CASSRENEQYF
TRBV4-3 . CASSQAQNTEAFF
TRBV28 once CASSFYRVDSPLHF
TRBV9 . CASSVEEGNTQYF
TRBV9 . CASSSGRDRANYGYTF